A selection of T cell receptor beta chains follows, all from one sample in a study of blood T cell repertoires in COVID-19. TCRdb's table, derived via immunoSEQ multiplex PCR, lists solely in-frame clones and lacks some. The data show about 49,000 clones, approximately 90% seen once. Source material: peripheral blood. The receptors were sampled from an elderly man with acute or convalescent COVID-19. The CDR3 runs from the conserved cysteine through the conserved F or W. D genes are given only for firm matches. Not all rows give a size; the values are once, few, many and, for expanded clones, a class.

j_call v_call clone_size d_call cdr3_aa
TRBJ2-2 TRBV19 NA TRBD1 CASTDRATGELFF
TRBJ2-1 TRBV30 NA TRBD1 CAWETGITPNEQFF
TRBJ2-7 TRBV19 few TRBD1 CASSIDRGQIEQYF
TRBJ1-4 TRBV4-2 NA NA CASSQDSLLREKLFF
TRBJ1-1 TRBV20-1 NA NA CSARRETEAFF
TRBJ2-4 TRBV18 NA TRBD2 CASSPTGPVTAGGRGNIQYF
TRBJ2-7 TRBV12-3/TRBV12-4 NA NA CASSRQGGYEQYF
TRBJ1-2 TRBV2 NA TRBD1 CASTLDRVKNGYTF
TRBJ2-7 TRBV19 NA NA CASSSQGPPGEQYF
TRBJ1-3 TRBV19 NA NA CASSWDSSSGNTIYF
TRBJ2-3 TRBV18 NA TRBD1 CASSRGDRGLRADTQYF
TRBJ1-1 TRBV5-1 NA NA CASRGTRDNAEAFF
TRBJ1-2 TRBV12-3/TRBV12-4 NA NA CASSLTANYGYTF
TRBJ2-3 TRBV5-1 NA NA CASSLEGGHTDTQYF
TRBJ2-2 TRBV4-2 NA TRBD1 CASSQEGGGQGVRTGELFF
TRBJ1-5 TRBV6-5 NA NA CASTQGVSRQHF
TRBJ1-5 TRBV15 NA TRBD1 CATSPGQGARSNQPQHF
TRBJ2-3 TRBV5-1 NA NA CASSLGQGIGTDTQYF
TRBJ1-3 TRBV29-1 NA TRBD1 CSVTGNSGNTIYF
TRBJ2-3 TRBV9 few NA CASSPLGSTDTQYF
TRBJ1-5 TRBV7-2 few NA CASSLGGRGWQPQHF
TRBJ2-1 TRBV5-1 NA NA CASSLAAGNEQFF
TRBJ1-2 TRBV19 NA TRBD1 CASSIQSGGPYGYTF
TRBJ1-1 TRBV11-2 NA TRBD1 CASSDDRGLLNTEAFF
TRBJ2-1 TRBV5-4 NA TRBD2 CASSSRGSGGSYNEQFF
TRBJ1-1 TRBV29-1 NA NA CSVARPQDPNTEAFF
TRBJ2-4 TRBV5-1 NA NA CASSRTGPGDIQYF
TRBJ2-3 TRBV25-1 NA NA CASRNNLPTDTQYF
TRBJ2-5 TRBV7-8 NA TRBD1 CASSSRQGVQETQYF
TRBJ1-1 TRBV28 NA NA CASSLSVFGTMNTEAFF
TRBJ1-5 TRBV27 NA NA CASRQGLISNQPQHF
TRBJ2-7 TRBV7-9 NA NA CASSLVGGTGEQYF
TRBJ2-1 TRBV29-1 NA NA CSVGGTYNEQFF
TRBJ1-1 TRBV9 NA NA CASSPRGLMNTEAFF
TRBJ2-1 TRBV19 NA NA CASSTYPTTGRNEQFF
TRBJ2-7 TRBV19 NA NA CASSIKGSGTYEQYF
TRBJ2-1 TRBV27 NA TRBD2 CASSSPRGDLYNEQFF